A single sample gave rise to the 20 T cell receptor beta chains below, sequenced in a study of Ad26.COV2.S vaccination and SARS-CoV-2 variants. Method: immunoSEQ multiplex PCR; TCRdb's copy keeps in-frame clones and lacks some. This sample yields fewer than 400,000 clones, of which 85% are seen a single time; around 2.2% belongs to the top ten. The treatment is: around 19 received Ad26.COV2.S at low or high dose, single or two shots; several received placebo; per-sample allocation not given. On day 63 after the first injection, vaccine and placebo recipients gave samples. Sample: peripheral blood, taken in a trial of Ad26.COV2.S vaccine versus placebo. The receptors come from a person between 18 and 65 years old who received the Ad26.COV2.S COVID-19 vaccine or a placebo.

V usage is TRBV3-1 (or the pseudogene TRBV3-2) and J usage is TRBJ1-2; perhaps TRBD1 as D (5 bases). The germline CDR1 and CDR2 sequences are LGHDT and YNNKEL (reference sequence). This CDR3 contains 13 residues. The V gene lost 5 bases and the J gene lost 5 bases, with 12 bases spanning the gap. CDR3 region: CASSSQGDYGYTF. DNA of the CDR3: TGTGCCAGCAGCTCTCAGGGAGATTATGGCTACACCTTC.

This clone came up once. J is TRBJ1-4 and V is TRBV19, with 9 bases matching TRBD1. CDR1 and CDR2 from the germline V gene are LNHDA and SQIVND (reference sequence). This CDR3 is 14 amino acids long. With V trimmed by 5 bases and J by 6 bases, 4 bases remained unmatched. The CDR3 reads CASSPGTGYEKLFF. In DNA form, the CDR3 reads TGTGCCAGTAGTCCCGGGACAGGGTATGAAAAACTGTTTTTT. The entire variable domain, with the rest obtained from reference TRBV19 and TRBJ1-4, is as follows: DGGITQSPKYLFRKEGQNVTLSCEQNLNHDAMYWYRQDPGQGLRLIYYSQIVNDFQKGDIAEGYSVSREKKESFPLTVTSAQKNPTAFYLCASSPGTGYEKLFFGSGTQLSVL.

The chain links TRBV13 to TRBJ1-3, with D unresolved. This CDR3 region has 12 residues. V lost 2 bases and J lost 4, with 3 bases in between. Germline V lookup: CDR1 PRHDT, CDR2 FYEKMQ (reference sequence). CDR3 amino acids: CASSLLGNTIYF. The CDR3 DNA sequence: TGTGCCAGCAGCTTATTAGGAAACACCATATATTTT.

The V gene is TRBV19, the J gene TRBJ1-1; 7 nucleotides align to TRBD1. The CDR3 is 16 residues long. Unmatched junction bases numbered 8, after V lost 3 bases and J lost 1 base. Per the germline V gene, CDR1 is LNHDA and CDR2 is SQIVND (reference sequence). The CDR3 loop reads CASSISGGFSNTEAFF. The CDR3 nucleotides are TGTGCCAGTAGTATTTCAGGGGGATTTTCGAACACTGAAGCTTTCTTT.

This clone was observed once. The J gene is TRBJ1-3, the V gene TRBV11-2, with D maybe TRBD1 (5 bases). The CDR3 totals 15 residues. V was clipped by 4 bases and J by 0 bases, with 10 bases between them. Germline V gene sequence: CDR1 SGHAT, CDR2 FQNNGV. CDR3 residues: CASSSTDFSGNTIYF. Here the CDR3 DNA reads TGTGCCAGCAGCTCGACAGATTTCTCTGGAAACACCATATATTTT. Variable domain in full (rest from reference TRBV11-2 and TRBJ1-3): EAGVAQSPRYKIIEKRQSVAFWCNPISGHATLYWYQQILGQGPKLLIQFQNNGVVDDSQLPKDRFSAERLKGVDSTLKIQPAKLEDSAVYLCASSSTDFSGNTIYFGEGSWLTVV.

The V call is TRBV5-1, the J call TRBJ1-4; TRBD1 matches 8 bases. The CDR3 consists of 16 residues. V trimming: 4 bases; J trimming: 1 base; junction bases outside the gene matches: 6. Germline lookup yields CDR1 SGHRS and CDR2 YFSETQ. CDR3 residues: CASSNIQGGTNEKLFF. The CDR3 bases are TGCGCCAGCAGCAATATACAGGGGGGAACTAATGAAAAACTGTTTTTT.

J is TRBJ1-2 and V is TRBV28, with 7 positions matching TRBD1. This CDR3 has 14 residues. Germline assignment: CDR1 MDHEN and CDR2 SYDVKM. V lost 3 bases to trimming and J lost 3 bases; unmatched junction nucleotides: 4. CDR3 sequence: CASSFLDRYYGYTF. The CDR3 DNA is TGTGCCAGCAGTTTCTTGGACAGGTACTATGGCTACACCTTC.

This clone appeared once. The CDR3 region is CASSLRPGQGKVDTEAFF. The CDR3 DNA follows: TGTGCCAGCAGCCTACGGCCGGGACAGGGGAAGGTGGACACTGAAGCTTTCTTT. The rearrangement links TRBV3-1 (or the pseudogene TRBV3-2) to TRBJ1-1, with TRBD1 matching 10 bases. The CDR3 has 18 residues. With V trimmed by 4 bases and J by 3 bases, 14 bases remained unmatched. CDR1 and CDR2 from the germline V gene are LGHDT and YNNKEL (reference sequence).

J is TRBJ1-1 and V is TRBV7-8; 8 bases are shared with TRBD1. Germline-derived CDR1 and CDR2 are SGHVS and FQNEAQ. The CDR3 runs 16 residues. V was pared by 0 bases and J by 2 bases, with 5 bases of the junction left unmatched. The CDR3 loop reads CASSLATGVENTEAFF. CDR3 sequence (DNA): TGTGCCAGCAGCTTAGCGACAGGGGTGGAAAACACTGAAGCTTTCTTT.

This chain connects TRBV5-6 to TRBJ2-7, with a possible D match to TRBD1 (6 bases). The V gene's germline CDR1 is SGHDT and CDR2 YYEEEE. The ends were cut back, 0 bases at V and 7 bases at J, with 11 bases in the middle. The length of the CDR3 is 13 residues. The CDR3 DNA reads TGTGCCAGCAGCTTGGCCCCAGGGGATGAGCAGTACTTC. Translated: CASSLAPGDEQYF.

This clone was seen ten or more times. The rearrangement joins TRBV28 to TRBJ1-4, with D perhaps matching TRBD1 (5 bases). V lost 7 bases and J 4 bases, leaving 16 bases between the germline ends. The CDR3 length is 15 residues. Germline values: CDR1 MDHEN, CDR2 SYDVKM. CDR3 DNA sequence: TGTGCCAGCACCCCGGCGGGGGGAGGTAATGAAAAACTGTTTTTT. Residues: CASTPAGGGNEKLFF.

The gene calls are TRBV2 and TRBJ1-4; D is perhaps TRBD1 (6 bases). The CDR3 contains 14 residues. V gave up 4 bases and J gave up 7 bases, with 13 bases separating them. CDR1 SNHLY and CDR2 FYNNEI come from the germline V gene. The CDR3 DNA follows: TGTGCCAGCAGTGCGTACAGGGAGGTTGAAAAACTGTTTTTT. It translates to CASSAYREVEKLFF.

CDR3 amino acids: CASSQESLARNEQFF. The CDR3 nucleotides read TGTGCCAGCAGCCAAGAATCCCTAGCTCGGAATGAGCAGTTCTTC. This rearrangement joins TRBV4-2 to TRBJ2-1; tentative D call: TRBD2 (5 bases). V shed 0 bases and J shed 7 bases, with 13 bases lying between them. In germline, CDR1 is LGHNA, CDR2 YNFKEQ. The length of the CDR3 is 15 residues.

This clone was detected a few times. The chain employs TRBV24-1 and TRBJ1-4, with TRBD1 matching 7 bases. Trimming at V came to 3 bases and at J to 3 bases, leaving 3 bases not matched to a gene. The CDR3 contains 15 residues. Per the germline V gene, CDR1 is KGHDR and CDR2 is SFDVKD. CDR3 nucleotides: TGTGCCACCAGTGATGCGGGACAGCCTAATGAAAAACTGTTTTTT. The encoded protein is CATSDAGQPNEKLFF.

The J gene is TRBJ2-1, the V gene TRBV7-3; TRBD2 agrees at 7 bases. V shed 1 base, J shed 9 bases, and the junction held 6 bases outside the gene matches. Germline V gene data show CDR1 as SGHTA and CDR2 as FQGTGA. The CDR3 sequence is 14 residues long. CDR3 coding DNA: TGTGCCAGCAGCTTAAAAGTATCGGGGGGTGAGCAGTTCTTC. This sequence encodes CASSLKVSGGEQFF.

The V and J genes are TRBV10-1 and TRBJ1-1, with D possibly TRBD1 on 6 matching bases. V lost 0 bases and J lost 4, with 12 bases in between. The CDR3 extends over 15 amino acids. Germline CDR1 is WNHNN and CDR2 is SYGVQD (reference sequence). DNA for the CDR3: TGCGCCAGCAGTGAGTCGAAAGGGGGGCTCACTGAAGCTTTCTTT. It specifies CASSESKGGLTEAFF.

The chain carries TRBV7-9 and TRBJ1-3; a possible D gene is TRBD1 (5 bases). Trimming stripped 5 bases from V and 2 bases from J, with 13 bases between. In germline, CDR1 is SEHNR, CDR2 FQNEAQ (reference sequence). The CDR3 is 15 amino acids. CDR3 in DNA: TGTGCCAGCAGCCCCAACAGGTTTGCTGGAAACACCATATATTTT. Protein sequence: CASSPNRFAGNTIYF.

This clone has a single count. The chain joins TRBV11-2 to TRBJ1-6; D may be TRBD1 (5 bases). The ends were cut back, 1 base at V and 9 bases at J, with 13 bases in the middle. Germline lookup yields CDR1 SGHAT and CDR2 FQNNGV. The CDR3 extends over 15 amino acids. The CDR3 region is CASSLVAGPVSPLHF. The CDR3 bases are TGTGCCAGCAGCTTAGTAGCAGGGCCCGTTTCACCCCTCCACTTT.

The rearrangement joins TRBV6-2 or TRBV6-3 to TRBJ1-1; TRBD1 is a possible D gene (5 bases). The CDR3 extends over 14 amino acids. Trimming left V 6 bases short and J 5 bases short, with 16 bases between. The germline V gene has CDR1 MNHEY and CDR2 SVGEGT. The CDR3 region has the DNA TGTGCCAGCAGCCGCAGGGAGGAGGCAACTGAAGCTTTCTTT. Translation gives CASSRREEATEAFF.

The J gene is TRBJ2-1, the V gene TRBV7-3; D unresolved. The CDR3 spans 15 residues. V lost 5 bases to trimming and J lost 1 base, with 12 bases between them. Germline loops: CDR1 SGHTA, CDR2 FQGTGA. This CDR3 is CASSRTSSSYNEQFF. The CDR3 region has the DNA TGTGCCAGCAGCCGTACGAGTAGTTCCTACAATGAGCAGTTCTTC.